Shown below are 19 T cell receptor beta chains from a single sample sequenced in a study of blood T cell repertoires in COVID-19. Produced via immunoSEQ multiplex PCR; TCRdb's table is partial and in-frame only. The sample yields about 170,000 clones, 85% seen once. The source material was peripheral blood. Receptor source: a woman aged 80 or over with COVID-19, enrolled during active disease.

This rearrangement joins TRBV28 to TRBJ1-5, with D perhaps matching TRBD1 (5 bases). Looked up from germline, CDR1 is MDHEN and CDR2 is SYDVKM. With 6 bases removed from V and 5 bases from J, the gap between germline ends came to 14 bases. CDR3 length equals 14 residues. CDR3 nucleotide sequence: TGTGCCAGCAGCAGGGCTCTACCTGATCAGCCCCAGCATTTT. Translated: CASSRALPDQPQHF.

The V and J genes are TRBV15 and TRBJ1-2, with a possible D match to TRBD1 (6 bases). V gave up 4 bases and J gave up 5 bases, with 11 bases separating them. Germline-derived CDR1 and CDR2 are LNHNV and YYDKDF (reference sequence). The CDR3 extends over 13 amino acids. This chain's CDR3 is CATSTWTDYGYTF. DNA of the CDR3: TGTGCCACCAGCACGTGGACAGATTATGGCTACACCTTC. Full variable domain (outside the CDR3, taken from reference TRBV15 and TRBJ1-2): DAMVIQNPRYQVTQFGKPVTLSCSQTLNHNVMYWYQQKSSQAPKLLFHYYDKDFNNEADTPDNFQSRRPNTSFCFLDIRSPGLGDTAMYLCATSTWTDYGYTFGSGTRLTVV.

For the CDR3, the DNA is TGTGCCAGCAGCCTGGGGGCGGAGGTCTACACCTTC. It specifies CASSLGAEVYTF. V usage is TRBV5-4 and J usage is TRBJ1-2, with a possible D match to TRBD1 (6 bases). Germline CDR1 reads SGHNT; CDR2 reads YYREEE (reference sequence). V dropped 4 bases and J dropped 10 bases, with 14 bases sitting between them. The CDR3 is 12 residues long.

The CDR3 is CASRPTPGNNPPQHF. The CDR3 DNA reads TGTGCCAGCAGACCGACTCCGGGAAACAACCCGCCCCAGCATTTT. V is TRBV6-5 and J is TRBJ1-5; D gene uncertain. The CDR3 has 15 residues. Trimming removed 6 bases at V and 9 bases at J, with 21 bases between. Germline loops: CDR1 MNHEY, CDR2 SVGAGI.

The V call is TRBV11-2, the J call TRBJ2-5; TRBD2 matches 8 bases. Germline CDR1 reads SGHAT; CDR2 reads FQNNGV. This CDR3 is built from 16 residues. Trimming took 1 base from V and 1 from J; bases not matched to a gene: 5. CDR3 bases: TGTGCCAGCAGCTTAGTTCCGGGAGGGGTCCAAGAGACCCAGTACTTC. Residues: CASSLVPGGVQETQYF.

In DNA form, the CDR3 reads TGTGCCAGCAGTTATGTGACTGATACCTACAATGAGCAGTTCTTC. Protein sequence: CASSYVTDTYNEQFF. The chain has TRBV6-5 and TRBJ2-1; D unclear. This CDR3 spans 15 amino acids. Looked up from germline, CDR1 is MNHEY and CDR2 is SVGAGI. V was shortened by 3 bases and J by 2 bases, with 11 bases between the two germline ends.

This clone showed up just once. The rearrangement joins TRBV6-5 to TRBJ1-5; 7 bases match TRBD1. The ends lost 6 bases at V and 4 bases at J; junction bases unmatched: 3. The CDR3 extends over 13 amino acids. Germline V gene lookup returns CDR1 MNHEY and CDR2 SVGAGI. Written as DNA, the CDR3 is TGTGCCAGCAGGACAGGGAATAATCAGCCCCAGCATTTT. It translates to CASRTGNNQPQHF.

The CDR3 sequence: CASSLVPGQGKPQHF. In DNA, the CDR3 is TGCGCCAGCAGCTTGGTCCCGGGACAGGGAAAGCCCCAGCATTTT. The V call is TRBV5-1, the J call TRBJ1-5, with 9 bases lining up with TRBD1. V lost 0 bases, J lost 8 bases, and 6 bases stayed unmatched. This CDR3 spans 15 amino acids. The germline V gene encodes CDR1 SGHRS and CDR2 YFSETQ.

The rearrangement joins TRBV12-3 or TRBV12-4 to TRBJ2-7, with 7 bases fitting TRBD1. CDR3 size: 13 residues. V dropped 5 bases and J dropped 2; count of bases not matched to a gene: 3. The CDR3 bases are TGTGCCAGCAGTGCGACAGGGCCCTACGAGCAGTACTTC. As protein: CASSATGPYEQYF.

J is TRBJ2-7 and V is TRBV3-1 (or the pseudogene TRBV3-2); D is unclear. Trimming took 3 bases from V and 5 from J, leaving 11 bases between them. The germline V gene encodes CDR1 LGHDT and CDR2 YNNKEL (reference sequence). The CDR3 contains 13 residues. The CDR3 loop reads CASSHSLTDEQYF. Here the CDR3 DNA reads TGTGCCAGCAGCCACTCCCTCACGGACGAGCAGTACTTC.

V is TRBV19 and J is TRBJ1-5, with D unresolved. This CDR3 has 14 amino acids. CDR1 is LNHDA and CDR2 is SQIVND in the germline V gene (reference sequence). Trimming removed 5 bases at V and 2 bases at J, with 10 bases between. This chain's CDR3 is CASSVTGGNQPQHF. The CDR3 DNA reads TGTGCCAGTAGTGTGACGGGTGGCAATCAGCCCCAGCATTTT.

The genes are TRBV10-1 and TRBJ1-5; TRBD1 aligns across 10 bases. The CDR3 runs 21 residues. Germline CDR1 reads WNHNN; CDR2 reads SYGVQD (reference sequence). The V gene end was trimmed by 0 bases and the J gene end by 4 bases; junction bases not matched to a gene: 18. CDR3 bases: TGCGCCAGCAGTGAGTCTCCCGGGACAGGGGCCGCCAGACAACCTAATCAGCCCCAGCATTTT. Translation: CASSESPGTGAARQPNQPQHF.

The rearrangement joins TRBV6-6 to TRBJ1-2; D might be TRBD1 (6 bases). Trimming left V 2 bases short and J 2 bases short, with 9 bases between. Germline V gene lookup returns CDR1 MNHNY and CDR2 SVGAGI (reference sequence). CDR3 length: 14 residues. The CDR3 DNA is TGTGCCAGCAGTTACGACGGGACAAACTATGGCTACACCTTC. Its translation is CASSYDGTNYGYTF.

The chain carries TRBV25-1 and TRBJ2-1; 9 bases agree with TRBD1. The germline CDR1 and CDR2 sequences are MGHDK and SYGVNS. V gave up 5 bases and J gave up 8 bases; unmatched junction bases: 13. This CDR3 has 16 amino acids. CDR3: CASSYRPGQGRDEQFF. CDR3 sequence (DNA): TGTGCCAGCAGTTACAGACCGGGACAGGGACGAGATGAGCAGTTCTTC.

The gene calls are TRBV25-1 and TRBJ1-2; maybe TRBD1 (6 bases). The germline V and J ends were trimmed by 3 bases and 0 bases, with 14 bases remaining between them. This CDR3 region has 16 residues. Germline loops: CDR1 MGHDK, CDR2 SYGVNS. DNA for the CDR3: TGTGCCAGCAGTGAGACTGGGGGGGCAGCTAACTATGGCTACACCTTC. Protein product: CASSETGGAANYGYTF.

This rearrangement joins TRBV10-3 to TRBJ2-7, with D possibly TRBD2 on 6 matching bases. The V end was cut by 6 bases, the J end by 0 bases, with 15 bases between. Germline V lookup: CDR1 ENHRY, CDR2 SYGVKD. This CDR3 has 15 residues. CDR3 sequence: CAIRPTLGGSYEQYF. CDR3 DNA: TGTGCCATCAGGCCCACCTTGGGGGGCTCCTACGAGCAGTACTTC.

The gene calls are TRBV5-1 and TRBJ1-1; 10 nucleotides match TRBD1. CDR1 SGHRS and CDR2 YFSETQ come from the germline V gene. V was clipped by 2 bases and J by 7 bases; unmatched bases: 8. The CDR3 is made up of 15 amino acids. CDR3 sequence: CASSFETGGSREAFF. CDR3 nucleotide sequence: TGCGCCAGCAGCTTTGAGACAGGGGGCTCGCGTGAAGCTTTCTTT. Full variable domain (missing parts from reference TRBV5-1 and TRBJ1-1): KAGVTQTPRYLIKTRGQQVTLSCSPISGHRSVSWYQQTPGQGLQFLFEYFSETQRNKGNFPGRFSGRQFSNSRSEMNVSTLELGDSALYLCASSFETGGSREAFFGQGTRLTVV.

This clone was counted between two and nine times. This sequence joins TRBV6-1 and TRBJ2-2, with a tentative D call TRBD1 (6 bases). The V gene's germline CDR1 is MNHNS and CDR2 SASEGT. V lost 3 bases to trimming and J lost 6 bases, with 11 bases between them. The CDR3 consists of 14 residues. Here the CDR3 reads CASSDTGSAGELFF. The CDR3 DNA follows: TGTGCCAGCAGTGATACAGGGAGTGCCGGGGAGCTGTTTTTT.

The V call is TRBV5-1, the J call TRBJ2-4, with no clear D. The CDR3 is made up of 14 amino acids. Trimming cost V 4 bases and J 7 bases, with 15 bases left between them. Germline V CDR1 and CDR2: SGHRS, YFSETQ. The CDR3 region has the DNA TGCGCCAGCAGCCCCTCCCCTGAGTCTAACATTCAGTACTTC. Protein product: CASSPSPESNIQYF.